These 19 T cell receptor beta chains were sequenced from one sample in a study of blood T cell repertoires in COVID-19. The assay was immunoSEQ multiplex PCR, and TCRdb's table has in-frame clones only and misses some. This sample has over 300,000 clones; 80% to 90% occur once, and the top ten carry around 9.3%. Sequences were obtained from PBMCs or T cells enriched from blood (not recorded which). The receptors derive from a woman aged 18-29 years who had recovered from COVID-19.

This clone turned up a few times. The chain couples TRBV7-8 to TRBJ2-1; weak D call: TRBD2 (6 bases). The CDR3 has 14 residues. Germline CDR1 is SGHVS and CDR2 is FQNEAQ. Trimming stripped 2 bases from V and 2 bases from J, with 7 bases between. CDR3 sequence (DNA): TGTGCCAGCAGCTTAAGCGGGCCCTACAATGAGCAGTTCTTC. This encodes CASSLSGPYNEQFF.

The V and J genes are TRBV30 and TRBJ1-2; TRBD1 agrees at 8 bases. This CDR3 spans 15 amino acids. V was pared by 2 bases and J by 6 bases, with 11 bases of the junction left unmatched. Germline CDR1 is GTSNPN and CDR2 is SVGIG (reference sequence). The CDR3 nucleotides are TGTGCCTGGAGTCGAGGACAGGGCGGGATGGATGGCTACACCTTC. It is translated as CAWSRGQGGMDGYTF.

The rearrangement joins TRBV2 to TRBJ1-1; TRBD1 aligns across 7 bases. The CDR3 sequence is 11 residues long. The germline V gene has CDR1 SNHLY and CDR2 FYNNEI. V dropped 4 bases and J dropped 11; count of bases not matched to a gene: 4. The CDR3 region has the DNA TGTGCCAGCAGTGGTGACAGGGTGGCTTTCTTT. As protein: CASSGDRVAFF.

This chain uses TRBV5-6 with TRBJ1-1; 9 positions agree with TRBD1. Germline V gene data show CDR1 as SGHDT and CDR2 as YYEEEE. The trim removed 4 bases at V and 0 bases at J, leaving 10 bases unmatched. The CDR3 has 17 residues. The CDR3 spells CASSVTGGKSLNTEAFF. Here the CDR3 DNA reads TGTGCCAGCAGCGTTACAGGGGGCAAGTCTCTGAACACTGAAGCTTTCTTT. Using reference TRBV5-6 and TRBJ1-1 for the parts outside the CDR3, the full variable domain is DAGVTQSPTHLIKTRGQQVTLRCSPKSGHDTVSWYQQALGQGPQFIFQYYEEEERQRGNFPDRFSGHQFPNYSSELNVNALLLGDSALYLCASSVTGGKSLNTEAFFGQGTRLTVV.

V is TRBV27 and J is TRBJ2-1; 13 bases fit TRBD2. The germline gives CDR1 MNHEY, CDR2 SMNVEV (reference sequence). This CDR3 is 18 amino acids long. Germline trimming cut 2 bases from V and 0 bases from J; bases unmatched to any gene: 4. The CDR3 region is CASSLQLAGGSSYNEQFF. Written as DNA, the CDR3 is TGTGCCAGCAGTTTACAACTAGCGGGGGGGAGCTCCTACAATGAGCAGTTCTTC.

The CDR3 nucleotides read TGTGCCAGCAGCTTATTTGGAGGACCCTCCTACGAGCAGTACTTC. This encodes CASSLFGGPSYEQYF. The chain links TRBV7-8 to TRBJ2-7; a weak D match, TRBD2 (5 bases). V lost 2 bases and J lost 0, with 11 bases in between. Germline V gene data show CDR1 as SGHVS and CDR2 as FQNEAQ. The CDR3 loop spans 15 amino acids.

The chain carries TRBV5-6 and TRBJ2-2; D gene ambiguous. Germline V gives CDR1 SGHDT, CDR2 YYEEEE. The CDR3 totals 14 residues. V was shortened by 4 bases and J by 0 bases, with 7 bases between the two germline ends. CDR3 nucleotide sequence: TGTGCCAGCAGCGGGCCTACGAACACCGGGGAGCTGTTTTTT. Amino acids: CASSGPTNTGELFF.

CDR3 sequence reads: CASSFNMNTEAFF. Written as DNA, the CDR3 is TGTGCCAGCAGTTTCAACATGAACACTGAAGCTTTCTTT. The chain is built from TRBV28 and TRBJ1-1; D call uncertain. This CDR3 comprises 13 residues. Germline V gives CDR1 MDHEN, CDR2 SYDVKM. The ends were cut back, 3 bases at V and 0 bases at J, with 5 bases in the middle.

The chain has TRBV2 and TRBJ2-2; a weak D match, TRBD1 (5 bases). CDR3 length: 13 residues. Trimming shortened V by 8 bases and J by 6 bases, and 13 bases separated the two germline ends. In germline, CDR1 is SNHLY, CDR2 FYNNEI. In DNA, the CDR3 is TGTGCCAGCGAGCAGGGCGGTGCCGGGGAGCTGTTTTTT. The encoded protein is CASEQGGAGELFF.

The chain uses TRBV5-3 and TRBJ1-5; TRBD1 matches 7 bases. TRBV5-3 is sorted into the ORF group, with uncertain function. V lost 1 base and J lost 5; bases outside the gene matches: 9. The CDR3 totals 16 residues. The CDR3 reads CARSLPDGTEDQPQHF. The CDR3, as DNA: TGTGCCAGAAGCTTGCCTGATGGGACAGAGGATCAGCCCCAGCATTTT.

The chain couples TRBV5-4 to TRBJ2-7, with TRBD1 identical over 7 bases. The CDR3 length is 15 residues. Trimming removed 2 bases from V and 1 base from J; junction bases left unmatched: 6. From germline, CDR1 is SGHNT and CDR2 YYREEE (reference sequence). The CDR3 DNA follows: TGTGCCAGCAGCTTCCGTCACAGGGGTTCCTACGAGCAGTACTTC. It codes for CASSFRHRGSYEQYF.

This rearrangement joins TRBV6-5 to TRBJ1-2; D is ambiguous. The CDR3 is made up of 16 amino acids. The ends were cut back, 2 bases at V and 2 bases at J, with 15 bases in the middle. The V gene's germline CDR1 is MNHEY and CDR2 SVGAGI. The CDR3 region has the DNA TGTGCCAGCAGTTACAGCGGTTGGACGGGAAACTATGGCTACACCTTC. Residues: CASSYSGWTGNYGYTF.

CDR3 bases: TGTGCCAGCAGCCAAGGGGGCAGTTTCTACGAGCAGTACTTC. Translation: CASSQGGSFYEQYF. The V and J genes are TRBV3-1 (or the pseudogene TRBV3-2) and TRBJ2-7; perhaps TRBD1 as D (5 bases). The CDR3 contains 14 residues. The germline CDR1 and CDR2 sequences are LGHDT and YNNKEL (reference sequence). Trimming removed 1 base from V and 3 bases from J, with 10 bases in between.

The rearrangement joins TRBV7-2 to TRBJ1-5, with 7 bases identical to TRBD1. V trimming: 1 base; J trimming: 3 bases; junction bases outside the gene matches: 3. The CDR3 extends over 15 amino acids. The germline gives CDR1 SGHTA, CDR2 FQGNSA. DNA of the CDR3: TGTGCCAGCAGCTTAGTGGGGACAGACAATCAGCCCCAGCATTTT. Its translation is CASSLVGTDNQPQHF.

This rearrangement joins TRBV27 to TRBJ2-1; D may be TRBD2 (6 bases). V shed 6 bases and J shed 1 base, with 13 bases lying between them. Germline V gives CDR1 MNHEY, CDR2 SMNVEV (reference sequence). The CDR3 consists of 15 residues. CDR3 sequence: CASRTRENSYNEQFF. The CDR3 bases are TGTGCCAGCAGGACTCGGGAGAATTCCTACAATGAGCAGTTCTTC.

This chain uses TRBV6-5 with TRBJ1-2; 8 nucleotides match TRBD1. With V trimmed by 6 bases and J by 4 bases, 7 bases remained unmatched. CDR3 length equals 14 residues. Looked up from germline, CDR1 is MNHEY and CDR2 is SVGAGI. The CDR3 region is CASRQGAGIYGYTF. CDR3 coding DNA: TGTGCCAGCAGGCAGGGGGCTGGTATCTATGGCTACACCTTC.

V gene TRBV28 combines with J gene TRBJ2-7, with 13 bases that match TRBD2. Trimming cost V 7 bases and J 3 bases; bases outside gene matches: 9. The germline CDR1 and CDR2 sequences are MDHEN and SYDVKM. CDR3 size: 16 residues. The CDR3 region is CASTGMTSGRLYEQYF. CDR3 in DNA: TGTGCCAGCACCGGGATGACTAGCGGGAGGCTCTACGAGCAGTACTTC.

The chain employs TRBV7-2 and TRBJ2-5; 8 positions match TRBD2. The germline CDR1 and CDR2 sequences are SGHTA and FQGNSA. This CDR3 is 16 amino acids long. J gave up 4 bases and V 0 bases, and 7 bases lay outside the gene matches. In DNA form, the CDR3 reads TGTGCCAGCAGCTTAGCATGGGATCTAGCGGGAGAGACCCAGTACTTC. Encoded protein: CASSLAWDLAGETQYF.

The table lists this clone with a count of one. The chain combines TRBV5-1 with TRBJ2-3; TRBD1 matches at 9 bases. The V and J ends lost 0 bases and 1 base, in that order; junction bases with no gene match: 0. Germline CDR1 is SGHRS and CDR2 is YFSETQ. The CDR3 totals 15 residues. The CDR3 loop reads CASSLGTGGTDTQYF. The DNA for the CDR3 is TGCGCCAGCAGCTTGGGGACAGGGGGCACAGATACGCAGTATTTT.